Below, 2 T cell receptor beta chains from the same sample are listed, as sequenced in a study of T cell responses to AZD1222 COVID-19 vaccine. Profiled with immunoSEQ multiplex PCR; TCRdb holds only in-frame clones, not every one. The sample has 75,000 to 85,000 clones, about 74% seen once. The sample in question was peripheral blood, obtained 28 days after the second dose of the MenACWY control vaccine. Receptors were obtained from an adult who received the MenACWY meningococcal vaccine as a control.

The V and J genes are TRBV9 and TRBJ2-5, with a tentative D call TRBD2 (5 bases). V was trimmed by 0 bases and J by 5 bases, leaving 17 bases between them. The germline gives CDR1 SGDLS, CDR2 YYNGEE. The CDR3 consists of 16 residues. CDR3: CASSVAGSGLRETQYF. The CDR3 DNA is TGTGCCAGCAGCGTAGCAGGCAGCGGCTTGCGGGAGACCCAGTACTTC.

This clone was detected only once. The chain uses TRBV10-3 and TRBJ1-6, with D unresolved. V gave up 3 bases and J gave up 6 bases, with 12 bases separating them. CDR1 is ENHRY and CDR2 is SYGVKD in the germline V gene. The CDR3 is 15 amino acids. In nucleotides, the CDR3 is TGTGCCATCAGTGACTTCGGCGCCAGTAATTCACCCCTCCACTTT. Translation: CAISDFGASNSPLHF.